A single sample gave rise to the 21 T cell receptor beta chains below, sequenced in a study of blood T cell repertoires in COVID-19. Clones were read by immunoSEQ multiplex PCR, and TCRdb kept only the in-frame ones, dropping some. The sample contains more than 200,000 clones, about nine tenths of which appear only once. The sequenced sample was peripheral blood. The receptor source for this set is a woman aged 25 to 39 with COVID-19, enrolled during active disease.

The chain couples TRBV5-6 to TRBJ2-7; D may be TRBD1 (5 bases). Germline CDR1 and CDR2: SGHDT and YYEEEE. Deletions cut 6 bases from V and 1 base from J, with 17 bases between. The CDR3 is 15 residues long. CDR3 sequence: CASNLTPGPSYEQYF. In DNA, the CDR3 is TGTGCCAGCAACCTTACGCCAGGGCCTTCCTACGAGCAGTACTTC.

This chain joins TRBV4-1 and TRBJ2-2, with 7 bases fitting TRBD1. Germline loops: CDR1 MGHRA, CDR2 YSYEKL. CDR3 length: 16 residues. Trimming took 2 bases from V and 5 from J; bases not matched to a gene: 8. CDR3 DNA sequence: TGCGCCAGCAGCCAAATCCCGCAGGGGGAAACCGGGGAGCTGTTTTTT. Translating it yields CASSQIPQGETGELFF.

The chain combines TRBV10-3 with TRBJ2-7; D remains ambiguous. In germline, CDR1 is ENHRY, CDR2 SYGVKD. The CDR3 has 15 amino acids. The V and J ends lost 2 bases and 2 bases respectively, with 13 bases between them. The CDR3 spells CAISEAAQATYEQYF. CDR3 nucleotides: TGTGCCATCAGTGAGGCCGCGCAGGCGACCTACGAGCAGTACTTC.

The chain recombines TRBV6-5 with TRBJ2-5; D gene uncertain. The V gene lost 0 bases and the J gene lost 4 bases, with 12 bases spanning the gap. CDR1 and CDR2 from the germline V gene are MNHEY and SVGAGI. The CDR3 is 15 residues long. CDR3 residues: CASSYSRGTLETQYF. Here the CDR3 DNA reads TGTGCCAGCAGTTACTCTCGCGGAACCTTAGAGACCCAGTACTTC.

This sequence joins TRBV7-6 and TRBJ1-2; D is ambiguous. This CDR3 spans 13 amino acids. The germline V gene encodes CDR1 SGHVS and CDR2 FNYEAQ. With 0 bases removed from V and 7 bases from J, the gap between germline ends came to 9 bases. DNA for the CDR3: TGTGCCAGCAGCTTAGCATCGGGGTTTGGCTACACCTTC. This encodes CASSLASGFGYTF.

V and J are TRBV5-6 and TRBJ2-7; TRBD1 matches 9 bases. V was pared by 3 bases and J by 1 base, with 11 bases of the junction left unmatched. The CDR3 covers 17 residues. The germline V gene encodes CDR1 SGHDT and CDR2 YYEEEE. Here the CDR3 reads CASSSAGQGYDSYEQYF. In DNA form, the CDR3 reads TGTGCCAGCAGCTCGGCTGGACAGGGGTACGATTCCTACGAGCAGTACTTC.

This clone turned up a few times. The same CDR3 also results from other DNA sequences found in this sample. CDR3 DNA: TGCGCCAGCAGCTTAGCGGGCGCGAACACCGGGGAGCTGTTTTTT. It specifies CASSLAGANTGELFF. The gene calls are TRBV5-1 and TRBJ2-2; possibly TRBD2 for D (6 bases). Germline loops: CDR1 SGHRS, CDR2 YFSETQ. The CDR3 covers 15 residues. Trimming took off 2 bases at V and 0 bases at J, with 8 bases between the two ends.

The V gene is TRBV29-1, the J gene TRBJ1-1, with D unclear. This CDR3 spans 13 amino acids. V lost 2 bases and J 1 base, leaving 8 bases between the germline ends. Germline V gene lookup returns CDR1 SQVTM and CDR2 ANQGSEA. CDR3 amino acids: CSVERSQNTEAFF. The CDR3 nucleotides are TGCAGCGTTGAAAGGAGTCAGAACACTGAAGCTTTCTTT.

The genes are TRBV6-2 or TRBV6-3 and TRBJ2-7, with TRBD1 as a possible D gene (6 bases). Germline V gene lookup returns CDR1 MNHEY and CDR2 SVGEGT. The ends were cut back, 4 bases at V and 7 bases at J, with 23 bases in the middle. The length of the CDR3 is 16 residues. The CDR3 is CASSFSPGAPVQEQYF. DNA for the CDR3: TGTGCCAGCAGTTTTTCGCCAGGGGCCCCTGTTCAGGAGCAGTACTTC.

The J gene is TRBJ1-5, the V gene TRBV19; perhaps TRBD1 as D (5 bases). Germline V CDR1 and CDR2: LNHDA, SQIVND (reference sequence). The CDR3 sequence is 13 residues long. Trimming pared 3 bases from V and 7 bases from J, leaving 10 bases between. CDR3 coding DNA: TGTGCCAGTAGTATTGGCAGGGAACAGCCCCAGCATTTT. Its protein is CASSIGREQPQHF.

The chain couples TRBV5-1 to TRBJ2-2; 10 positions match TRBD1. Germline V CDR1 and CDR2: SGHRS, YFSETQ. Trimming cost V 0 bases and J 3 bases; bases outside gene matches: 5. The CDR3 consists of 17 residues. The CDR3 sequence: CASSLAPGQGHTGELFF. CDR3 DNA sequence: TGCGCCAGCAGCTTGGCACCGGGACAGGGGCACACCGGGGAGCTGTTTTTT.

The chain uses TRBV4-2 and TRBJ2-7, with D unclear. CDR3 length equals 12 residues. Germline V CDR1 and CDR2: LGHNA, YNFKEQ. Trimming left V 5 bases short and J 3 bases short, with 8 bases between. CDR3 coding DNA: TGTGCCAGCAGCTCCCAGGACTACGAGCAGTACTTC. Translation: CASSSQDYEQYF.

The J gene is TRBJ2-3, the V gene TRBV9, with 7 bases identical to TRBD1. The germline CDR1 and CDR2 sequences are SGDLS and YYNGEE. The CDR3 runs 17 residues. V lost 6 bases to trimming and J lost 0 bases; unmatched junction nucleotides: 13. CDR3 bases: TGTGCCAGCACCAGTGGGGTGTTGGGACAGAGCACAGATACGCAGTATTTT. Residues: CASTSGVLGQSTDTQYF.

V usage is TRBV4-3 and J usage is TRBJ2-3; TRBD2 matches 7 bases. The CDR3 runs to 17 residues. V shed 4 bases and J 6 bases; nucleotides not matched to a gene: 16. The V gene's germline CDR1 is LGHNA and CDR2 YSLEER. In nucleotides, the CDR3 is TGCGCCAGCAGCCCCTCCCCCGGGGGGACTGCTAAGGATACGCAGTATTTT. This sequence encodes CASSPSPGGTAKDTQYF.

This chain uses TRBV11-3 with TRBJ2-1; 8 nucleotides match TRBD1. This CDR3 has 14 amino acids. Unmatched junction bases numbered 7, after V lost 5 bases and J lost 7 bases. CDR1 and CDR2 from the germline V gene are SGHNT and YENEEA. CDR3 amino acids: CASSPRTGSNEQFF. The DNA for the CDR3 is TGTGCCAGCAGCCCTCGGACAGGGAGTAATGAGCAGTTCTTC.

The gene calls are TRBV12-3 or TRBV12-4 and TRBJ1-2; D unresolved. The V gene lost 5 bases and the J gene lost 6 bases, with 13 bases spanning the gap. This CDR3 has 13 residues. CDR3 sequence: CASSAEGNDGYTF. As DNA, the CDR3 is TGTGCCAGCAGTGCCGAGGGAAATGATGGCTACACCTTC.

Points on this clone: The sample carries other DNA sequences with the same CDR3. The chain is built from TRBV5-4 and TRBJ2-7, with 7 bases aligning to TRBD2. The length of the CDR3 is 13 residues. After removal of 4 bases from V and 3 bases from J, the junction contained 4 bases not matched to a gene. Germline values: CDR1 SGHNT, CDR2 YYREEE (reference sequence). For the CDR3, the DNA is TGTGCCAGCAGCCTTGGGGGGGGCTACGAGCAGTACTTC. Protein sequence: CASSLGGGYEQYF. The full variable domain, with the rest looked up from reference TRBV5-4 and TRBJ2-7, is ETGVTQSPTHLIKTRGQQVTLRCSSQSGHNTVSWYQQALGQGPQFIFQYYREEENGRGNFPPRFSGLQFPNYSSELNVNALELDDSALYLCASSLGGGYEQYFGPGTRLTVT.

This sequence joins TRBV19 and TRBJ2-3; possibly TRBD2 for D (6 bases). Germline assignment: CDR1 LNHDA and CDR2 SQIVND (reference sequence). This CDR3 comprises 15 residues. The ends were cut back, 0 bases at V and 0 bases at J, with 7 bases in the middle. CDR3 coding DNA: TGTGCCAGTAGTATAGACGGGACTAGCACAGATACGCAGTATTTT. As protein: CASSIDGTSTDTQYF.

The CDR3 DNA is TGCGCCAGCAGCATAGGGACTAGCGTCGCCGGGGAGCTGTTTTTT. Translated, it gives CASSIGTSVAGELFF. J is TRBJ2-2 and V is TRBV5-1, with TRBD2 matching 10 bases. The trim removed 4 bases at V and 6 bases at J, leaving 6 bases unmatched. This CDR3 is 15 amino acids long. The germline CDR1 and CDR2 sequences are SGHRS and YFSETQ.

V and J are TRBV5-1 and TRBJ2-1; possibly TRBD1 for D (6 bases). The length of the CDR3 is 16 residues. The V end was cut by 4 bases, the J end by 4 bases, with 18 bases between. The germline gives CDR1 SGHRS, CDR2 YFSETQ. In DNA form, the CDR3 reads TGCGCCAGCAGCCCGGTCGACCTAGGGGGATACAATGAGCAGTTCTTC. It yields the protein CASSPVDLGGYNEQFF.

The V gene is TRBV19, the J gene TRBJ1-2; D possibly corresponds to TRBD1 (6 bases). Trimming removed 7 bases at V and 0 bases at J, with 12 bases between. The CDR3 covers 14 residues. CDR1 is LNHDA and CDR2 is SQIVND in the germline V gene (reference sequence). Here the CDR3 DNA reads TGTGCCAGTACAGGGGCAGGATCTAACTATGGCTACACCTTC. The encoded protein is CASTGAGSNYGYTF.